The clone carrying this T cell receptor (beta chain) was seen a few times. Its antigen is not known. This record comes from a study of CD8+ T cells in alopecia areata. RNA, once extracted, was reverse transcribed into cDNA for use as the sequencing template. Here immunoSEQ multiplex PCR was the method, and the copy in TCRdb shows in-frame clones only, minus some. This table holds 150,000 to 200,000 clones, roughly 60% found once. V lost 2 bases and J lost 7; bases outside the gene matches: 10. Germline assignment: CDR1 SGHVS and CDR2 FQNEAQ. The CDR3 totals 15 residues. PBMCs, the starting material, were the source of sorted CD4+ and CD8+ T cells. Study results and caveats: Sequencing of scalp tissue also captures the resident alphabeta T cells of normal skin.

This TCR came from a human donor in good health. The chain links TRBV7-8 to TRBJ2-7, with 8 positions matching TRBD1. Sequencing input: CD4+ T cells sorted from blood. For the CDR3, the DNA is TGTGCCAGCAGCTTAACCCCGGGACAGGTAGTAGAGCAGTACTTC. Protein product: CASSLTPGQVVEQYF.